This T cell receptor (beta chain) is drawn from a study of cytomegalovirus exposure and HLA in healthy donors. Study results and limitations: There were a few CMV-associated chains whose specificity for CMV antigens was confirmed in vitro.

Concerning this clone itself: Its matching antigen is unknown.

With 60 Vbeta and 13 Jbeta primers, the PCR was carried out. TCRdb's table, derived via immunoSEQ multiplex PCR, lists solely in-frame clones and lacks some. The sample comprises roughly 260,000 clones, around four fifths of which are singletons, and 2% rests with the top ten. The CDR3 extends over 15 amino acids. From germline, CDR1 is SGHAT and CDR2 FQDESV (reference sequence). The junction had 7 bases not matched to a gene; V was cut back by 4 bases and J by 1 base. V and J are TRBV11-1 and TRBJ2-7, with 7 bases that match TRBD2. Sequences were obtained from PBMCs. The origin of this receptor is a woman in her forties in good health and CMV-seropositive. The CDR3 DNA follows: TGTGCCAGCAGCTCATCTAGCGGCCCTTCCTACGAGCAGTACTTC. Its translation is CASSSSSGPSYEQYF.